A single sample gave rise to the 18 T cell receptor beta chains below, sequenced in a study of blood T cell repertoires in COVID-19. The assay was immunoSEQ multiplex PCR, and TCRdb's table has in-frame clones only and misses some. Among about 89,000 clones listed, 80% were seen once. Specimen: peripheral blood. These receptors came from a woman aged 80 or over with acute or convalescent COVID-19.

The chain links TRBV19 to TRBJ2-1, with TRBD1 matching over 10 bases. Per the germline V gene, CDR1 is LNHDA and CDR2 is SQIVND (reference sequence). V dropped 5 bases and J dropped 9; count of bases not matched to a gene: 13. The CDR3 contains 16 residues. CDR3 region: CASSPIRDRGQGEQFF. The CDR3 DNA reads TGTGCCAGTAGTCCCATCCGGGACAGGGGCCAGGGTGAGCAGTTCTTC.

This clone was found once. The J gene is TRBJ1-4, the V gene TRBV21-1; TRBD1 was called by the table and not checked on the DNA. TRBV21-1 is classified as a pseudogene. The CDR3 is 15 amino acids. The CDR3 reads CASSKVTGGGEKLFF. As DNA, the CDR3 is TGTGCCAGCAGCAAAGTCACAGGGGGTGGGGAAAAACTGTTTTTT.

The chain joins TRBV7-3 to TRBJ2-3; the D is unclear. CDR3 length equals 13 residues. Looked up from germline, CDR1 is SGHTA and CDR2 is FQGTGA. Trimming stripped 6 bases from V and 2 bases from J, with 9 bases between. The CDR3 sequence is CASSEAHTDTQYF. The CDR3, as DNA: TGTGCCAGCAGTGAGGCCCACACAGATACGCAGTATTTT.

The rearrangement joins TRBV10-2 to TRBJ2-5; weak D call: TRBD1 (6 bases). Germline V gene data show CDR1 as WSHSY and CDR2 as SAAADI. The V end was cut by 2 bases, the J end by 9 bases, with 16 bases between. The CDR3 length is 14 residues. CDR3 nucleotide sequence: TGCGCCAGCAGTGAGAGGACAGCAGCTGGGGCCCAGTACTTC. It yields the protein CASSERTAAGAQYF.

The CDR3 nucleotides read TGTGCCAGCAGTTCCACAGGGGTGGGTGGCTACACCTTC. Translating it yields CASSSTGVGGYTF. The J gene is TRBJ1-2, the V gene TRBV28; 7 bases line up with TRBD1. Trimming removed 4 bases from V and 7 bases from J; junction bases left unmatched: 6. Germline CDR1 MDHEN, CDR2 SYDVKM. CDR3 size: 13 residues.

The chain joins TRBV24-1 to TRBJ2-2; 11 bases map to TRBD1. Germline V gives CDR1 KGHDR, CDR2 SFDVKD. V lost 4 bases and J lost 6; bases outside the gene matches: 9. This CDR3 contains 17 residues. Here the CDR3 DNA reads TGTGCCACCAGTGACCTCCATTGGACAGGGGGCCCCGGGGAGCTGTTTTTT. The encoded protein is CATSDLHWTGGPGELFF.

The chain uses TRBV11-2 and TRBJ2-1; TRBD2 agrees at 9 bases. The V gene's germline CDR1 is SGHAT and CDR2 FQNNGV. CDR3 length: 15 amino acids. Trimming took 7 bases from V and 6 from J; bases not matched to a gene: 10. CDR3 nucleotide sequence: TGTGCCAGCACAACCGGGACTAGCAGCTTCAATGAGCAGTTCTTC. Its protein is CASTTGTSSFNEQFF.

The chain carries TRBV4-1 and TRBJ2-7; D is uncertain. This CDR3 is built from 15 residues. Germline values: CDR1 MGHRA, CDR2 YSYEKL. The germline V and J ends were trimmed by 1 base and 0 bases, with 10 bases remaining between them. The CDR3 region is CASSQVPTSSYEQYF. The CDR3 DNA sequence: TGCGCCAGCAGCCAAGTTCCCACCAGCTCCTACGAGCAGTACTTC.

This chain connects TRBV6-5 to TRBJ1-2, with 7 bases that match TRBD1. The CDR3 spans 12 residues. In germline, CDR1 is MNHEY, CDR2 SVGAGI. The V segment lost 7 bases and the J segment 6 bases; nucleotides outside the gene matches: 5. This CDR3 reads CASILDRDGYTF. The CDR3 DNA reads as TGTGCCAGCATCTTAGACAGGGATGGCTACACCTTC.

The chain employs TRBV18 and TRBJ2-7; 7 nucleotides align to TRBD2. The trim removed 7 bases at V and 2 bases at J, leaving 8 bases unmatched. The CDR3 is made up of 14 amino acids. CDR1 is KGHSH, CDR2 LQKENI, per germline. The CDR3 sequence: CASCTSEPPYEQYF. Written as DNA, the CDR3 is TGTGCCAGCTGTACTAGCGAGCCCCCCTACGAGCAGTACTTC.

The genes are TRBV7-9 and TRBJ2-3; D is unresolved. The germline gives CDR1 SEHNR, CDR2 FQNEAQ (reference sequence). With 1 base removed from V and 14 bases from J, the gap between germline ends came to 10 bases. The CDR3 runs to 11 residues. CDR3 sequence: CASSLVWAPYF. The CDR3 DNA reads TGTGCCAGCAGCTTAGTTTGGGCGCCGTATTTT.

The rearrangement joins TRBV10-2 to TRBJ1-6; TRBD1 matches at 7 bases. V lost 5 bases, J lost 7 bases, and 5 bases stayed unmatched. Per the germline V gene, CDR1 is WSHSY and CDR2 is SAAADI. This CDR3 has 14 residues. The CDR3 sequence: CASSRGTDNSPLHF. In DNA, the CDR3 is TGCGCCAGCAGTCGAGGGACAGACAATTCACCCCTCCACTTT.

The gene calls are TRBV7-8 and TRBJ1-5; D remains unclear. CDR3 length equals 15 residues. In germline, CDR1 is SGHVS, CDR2 FQNEAQ. Trimming removed 3 bases at V and 0 bases at J, with 9 bases between. The CDR3 region is CASSFWAYSNQPQHF. CDR3 in DNA: TGTGCCAGCAGCTTTTGGGCTTATAGCAATCAGCCCCAGCATTTT.

The chain couples TRBV10-1 to TRBJ2-3, with a tentative D call TRBD2 (7 bases). The CDR3 length is 15 residues. Germline-derived CDR1 and CDR2 are WNHNN and SYGVQD (reference sequence). The V gene lost 4 bases and the J gene lost 5 bases, with 16 bases spanning the gap. CDR3 amino acids: CASSGSRGLGDTQYF. The CDR3, as DNA: TGCGCCAGCAGTGGTTCGCGGGGGCTGGGAGATACGCAGTATTTT.

Only a few counts were recorded for this clone. This chain joins TRBV5-4 and TRBJ2-2; 7 bases are shared with TRBD1. Germline CDR1 SGHNT, CDR2 YYREEE (reference sequence). Unmatched junction bases numbered 6, after V lost 6 bases and J lost 1 base. The CDR3 runs to 15 residues. Here the CDR3 DNA reads TGTGCCAGCAACCCCGGGACAGAGAACACCGGGGAGCTGTTTTTT. This sequence encodes CASNPGTENTGELFF.

This rearrangement joins TRBV4-1 to TRBJ2-2; 8 nucleotides align to TRBD1. V lost 4 bases and J lost 0; bases outside the gene matches: 4. This CDR3 has 16 residues. CDR1 is MGHRA and CDR2 is YSYEKL in the germline V gene. CDR3: CASSLGQGSNTGELFF. The CDR3 coding sequence is TGCGCCAGCAGCCTAGGACAGGGCTCGAACACCGGGGAGCTGTTTTTT.

V gene TRBV6-5 combines with J gene TRBJ2-7; D may be TRBD1 (6 bases). The CDR3 is 14 residues long. CDR1 and CDR2 from the germline V gene are MNHEY and SVGAGI. V gave up 6 bases and J gave up 4 bases, with 16 bases separating them. The CDR3 DNA reads as TGTGCCAGCAGAAGGGGGACGGGTGGATACGAGCAGTACTTC. Its protein is CASRRGTGGYEQYF.

Points on this clone: This same CDR3 is encoded by further DNA sequences in the sample. The V call is TRBV18, the J call TRBJ2-7, with 12 bases aligning to TRBD1. There are 14 residues in the CDR3. Germline V gives CDR1 KGHSH, CDR2 LQKENI. The V segment lost 3 bases and the J segment 5 bases; nucleotides outside the gene matches: 2. CDR3 sequence reads: CASSPGTGGDEQYF. CDR3 bases: TGTGCCAGCTCACCGGGGACAGGGGGCGACGAGCAGTACTTC.